This T cell receptor beta chain was recorded in a study of CD8 T cells in ankylosing spondylitis. This clonotype occurred a few times. MiXCR, run by TCRdb on the 5' RACE reads, gives a single entry per CDR3 protein. This sample has nearly 250,000 distinct CDR3 sequences, with 30% to 35% found just once. The sample consisted of blood, either unsorted or a sorted T cell fraction (not recorded which). The TCR sequence derives from a male donor with ankylosing spondylitis or in good health (not recorded which).

The CDR3 nucleotides are TGTGCCAGCAGCTTAGATCGGGGGACCTATTTCACAGATACGCAGTATTTT. This translates into CASSLDRGTYFTDTQYF. The V and J genes are TRBV11-2 and TRBJ2-3, with D possibly being TRBD2 (6 bases). V was pared by 0 bases and J by 2 bases, with 15 bases between. This CDR3 is built from 17 residues. The germline CDR1 and CDR2 sequences are SGHAT and FQNNGV.